This TCR beta chain emerged from a study of blood T cells in healthy people across ages. Whole-study context: Template-switching capture recovered about one barcoded beta molecule per two T cells. Study results and limitations: Among long-lived donors, naive CD4+ cells were more numerous and diversity higher than in aged donors.

This CDR3 comprises 17 residues. Germline V gene sequence: CDR1 KGHSH, CDR2 LQKENI. Deletions cut 3 bases from V and 4 bases from J, with 19 bases between. About this clonotype: Antigen: not known.

With a J-beta primer mix and a sample-barcoded 5' primer, a second PCR ran about 7 to 12 cycles. At least 3 million CDR3-containing paired-end reads were obtained per sample. Each CDR3 protein is one row after TCRdb ran MiXCR on the 5' RACE reads. The sample records around 1,600,000 distinct CDR3 sequences, 40% to 45% being singletons. This clonotype originated in a woman aged 18-35 years in good health. The chain carries TRBV18 and TRBJ1-5, with a tentative D call TRBD1 (5 bases). Sequenced sample: blood. The CDR3 region is CASSPLVRAGTNQPQHF. CDR3 nucleotides: TGTGCCAGCTCACCTTTGGTCCGCGCAGGGACGAATCAGCCCCAGCATTTT.